The text below deals with one T cell receptor (beta chain). The sample belongs to a study of identifying expanded T cells in peripheral blood. CDR1 is SGHNT and CDR2 is YYREEE in the germline V gene (reference sequence). The V gene lost 10 bases and the J gene lost 3 bases, with 19 bases spanning the gap. CDR3 length: 14 residues. Healthy donors had no documented immune events, such as infections, while sampled. Libraries were prepared by immunoSEQ multiplex PCR; TCRdb keeps only in-frame clonotypes and omits some of them. The sample yields around 60,000 clones, over 75% seen once. The sample was blood. This chain connects TRBV5-4 to TRBJ1-1; D is possibly TRBD1 (6 bases). The sequence came from a person aged 18-70 years in good health. CDR3 amino acids: CALFSRGGDTEAFF. DNA of the CDR3: TGTGCCCTTTTCTCACGAGGGGGGGACACTGAAGCTTTCTTT.